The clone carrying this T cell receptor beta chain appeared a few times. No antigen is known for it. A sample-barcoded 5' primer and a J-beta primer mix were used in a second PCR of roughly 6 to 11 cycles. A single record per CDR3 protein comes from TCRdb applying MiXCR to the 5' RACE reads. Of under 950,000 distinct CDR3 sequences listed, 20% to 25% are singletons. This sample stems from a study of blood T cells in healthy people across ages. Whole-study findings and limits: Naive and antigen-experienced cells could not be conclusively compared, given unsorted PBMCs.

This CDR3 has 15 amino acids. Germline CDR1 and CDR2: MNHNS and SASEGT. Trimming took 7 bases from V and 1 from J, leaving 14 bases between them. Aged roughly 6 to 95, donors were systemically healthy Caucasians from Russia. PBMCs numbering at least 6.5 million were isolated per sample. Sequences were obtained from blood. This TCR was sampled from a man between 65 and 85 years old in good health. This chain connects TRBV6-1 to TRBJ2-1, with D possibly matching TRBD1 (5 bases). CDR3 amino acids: CASTRSGNSYNEQFF. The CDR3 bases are TGTGCCAGCACCCGTTCAGGGAATTCCTACAATGAGCAGTTCTTC.